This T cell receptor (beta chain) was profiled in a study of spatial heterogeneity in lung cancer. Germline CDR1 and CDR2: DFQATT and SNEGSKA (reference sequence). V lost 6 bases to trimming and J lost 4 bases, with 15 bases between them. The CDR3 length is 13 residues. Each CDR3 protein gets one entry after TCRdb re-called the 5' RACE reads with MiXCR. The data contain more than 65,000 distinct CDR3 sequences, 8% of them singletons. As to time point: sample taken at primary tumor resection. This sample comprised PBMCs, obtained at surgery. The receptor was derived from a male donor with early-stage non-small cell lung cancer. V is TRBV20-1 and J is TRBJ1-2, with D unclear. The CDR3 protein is CSAPDAAIYGYTF. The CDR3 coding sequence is TGCAGTGCCCCGGACGCCGCGATCTATGGCTACACCTTC.